This entry is about one T cell receptor beta chain. The antigen remains unidentified. This entry is derived from a study of CD8 T cells in Susac syndrome. In blood CD8+ and CD4+ T cells, TCR beta underwent sequencing. It was healthy donors who served as the controls, matched for age and sex. Germline V CDR1 and CDR2: SGDLS, YYNGEE. The CDR3 runs to 14 residues. Trimming removed 4 bases from V and 5 bases from J, with 15 bases in between. Random-hexamer reverse transcription was applied to roughly 0.45 to 1 ug RNA. Amplification of TCR beta CDR3 by immunoSEQ multiplex PCR spanned 54 Vbeta and 13 Jbeta. TCRdb ran MiXCR on the immunoSEQ multiplex PCR reads and lists one entry per CDR3 protein. The table shows around 150,000 distinct CDR3 sequences, with 94% occurring only once. Study-wide findings and caveats: As acknowledged by the study, its TCR sequencing and HLA analysis included a relatively small number of individuals.

The sequence was collected from a human donor in good health. The chain joins TRBV9 to TRBJ1-1; D possibly corresponds to TRBD1 (5 bases). Source material: CD8+ T cells from PBMCs. CDR3 coding DNA: TGTGCCAGCAGCCCCTCAGGGCTTGGTACTGAAGCTTTCTTT. It codes for CASSPSGLGTEAFF.